This T cell receptor beta chain was observed in a study of T cell repertoires in cytomegalovirus infection. Overall study context: CMV epitopes that were recently identified and HLA-C-restricted were used alongside well-studied HLA-B-restricted ones. Indicated by public TCR beta signatures were CMV infection and matching HLA type. Findings and limits, study-wide: In two of eight donors, the top clonotype was HLA-C-restricted CMV-specific.

MiXCR, run by TCRdb on the reads, gives a single entry per CDR3 protein. The table shows about 270,000 distinct CDR3 sequences, with less than 25% occurring only once. This clonotype was detected ten times or more. Its antigen is not identified. CDR3 length: 14 amino acids. Germline CDR1 and CDR2: SEHNR and FQNEAQ (reference sequence). The V end lost 1 base, the J end lost 6 bases, and 12 bases lay between the germline ends. The chain links TRBV7-9 to TRBJ2-5; D may be TRBD1 (5 bases). The sequenced sample was cultured PBMCs, obtained from culture after CMV antigen stimulation. The TCR sequence derives from a human donor in good health (CMV status not recorded). Some clones in this sample may be carry-over from other donors' samples. CDR3 residues: CASSLVQGPKTQYF. The CDR3 DNA is TGTGCCAGCAGCTTAGTGCAGGGCCCAAAGACCCAGTACTTC.